The 20 T cell receptor beta chains in this list originate from one sample, sequenced in a study of blood T cells in healthy people across ages. A sample-barcoded 5' primer and a J-beta primer mix were used in a second PCR of about 7 to 11 cycles. TCRdb independently ran MiXCR on the 5' RACE reads; one entry per CDR3 protein. Among just under 900,000 distinct CDR3 sequences listed, 29% were seen once. Sequenced sample: blood. These receptors were collected from a woman of 80 years or more in good health.

The chain is built from TRBV6-5 and TRBJ2-7, with D possibly TRBD1 on 5 matching bases. CDR3 length equals 15 residues. V gave up 6 bases and J gave up 6 bases, with 21 bases separating them. Germline CDR1 reads MNHEY; CDR2 reads SVGAGI. DNA for the CDR3: TGTGCCAGCAGCTATTTGCCCGGACAAACCTCCGAGCAGTACTTC. Translation: CASSYLPGQTSEQYF.

The chain combines TRBV14 with TRBJ2-6; the match to TRBD1 covers 9 bases. The CDR3 contains 18 residues. J gave up 2 bases and V 6 bases, and 11 bases lay outside the gene matches. Germline V gives CDR1 SGHDN, CDR2 FVKESK. CDR3 amino acids: CASSLYPGQGAGANVLTF. CDR3 nucleotides: TGTGCCAGCAGTCTCTATCCGGGACAGGGAGCTGGGGCCAACGTCCTGACTTTC.

This clonotype appeared many times. V gene TRBV10-3 combines with J gene TRBJ1-1; TRBD1 is a possible D gene (6 bases). The germline V and J ends were trimmed by 2 bases and 3 bases, with 10 bases remaining between them. Per germline, CDR1 ENHRY and CDR2 SYGVKD. CDR3 length: 14 residues. The CDR3: CAISEKGEDTEAFF. The CDR3 nucleotides read TGTGCCATCAGTGAGAAGGGGGAGGACACTGAAGCTTTCTTT.

In its sample, this clonotype was seen many times. This chain connects TRBV5-1 to TRBJ1-2, with no clear D. Germline CDR1 SGHRS, CDR2 YFSETQ. Trimming left V 0 bases short and J 3 bases short, with 6 bases between. This CDR3 spans 13 amino acids. In DNA form, the CDR3 reads TGCGCCAGCAGCTTGGCGGCATACTATGGCTACACCTTC. This sequence encodes CASSLAAYYGYTF.

This clonotype has more than one count but fewer than ten. The chain recombines TRBV20-1 with TRBJ2-2; D tentatively reads TRBD1 or TRBD2 (5 bases each). This CDR3 contains 16 residues. The germline V and J ends were trimmed by 0 bases and 7 bases, with 18 bases remaining between them. Germline-derived CDR1 and CDR2 are DFQATT and SNEGSKA (reference sequence). CDR3 sequence (DNA): TGCAGTGCTAGAGATAGGGGCGAGGGGCCCATCGGGGAGCTGTTTTTT. Translating gives CSARDRGEGPIGELFF.

As regards this clonotype: This may stem from a read error, because a much larger clone lies one nucleotide away. The CDR3 region has the DNA TGTGCCAGCTCCCCAGGACAAGTTGACCCAGATACGCAGTATTTT. Translated: CASSPGQVDPDTQYF. The J gene is TRBJ2-3, the V gene TRBV18; the D gene is possibly TRBD1 (5 bases). Germline V CDR1 and CDR2: KGHSH, LQKENI. The CDR3 covers 15 residues. Trimming took 6 bases from V and 4 from J, leaving 17 bases between them. The full variable domain, with the rest looked up from reference TRBV18 and TRBJ2-3, is NAGVMQNPRHLVRRRGQEARLRCSPMKGHSHVYWYRQLPEEGLKFMVYLQKENIIDESGMPKERFSAEFPKEGPSILRIQQVVRGDSAAYFCASSPGQVDPDTQYFGPGTRLTVL.

Details on this clonotype: A much larger clone is a single base away; this may be a read error. The rearrangement uses TRBV6-1 and TRBJ1-4; 7 bases are a match to TRBD1. The CDR3 extends over 18 amino acids. CDR1 and CDR2 from the germline V gene are MNHNS and SASEGT. J lost 0 bases, V lost 8 bases, and 15 bases had no gene match. The CDR3 region has the DNA TGTGCCAGCCTAGACGGGACAGCCCACGCAGCAACTAATGAAAAACTGTTTTTT. This sequence encodes CASLDGTAHAATNEKLFF.

As concerns this clonotype: This may stem from a read error, because a much larger clone lies one nucleotide away. V usage is TRBV4-3 and J usage is TRBJ2-1; possible D gene TRBD2, 6 bases. Germline-derived CDR1 and CDR2 are LGHNA and YSLEER. The CDR3 has 13 residues. The V and J ends lost 8 bases and 4 bases respectively, with 12 bases between them. CDR3 sequence reads: CASGRDFYNEQFF. The CDR3 bases are TGCGCCAGCGGCCGGGACTTTTACAATGAGCAGTTCTTC.

Ten or more counts support this clonotype. V gene TRBV28 combines with J gene TRBJ2-5; D is unclear. Looked up from germline, CDR1 is MDHEN and CDR2 is SYDVKM. CDR3 length equals 14 residues. The V end was cut by 3 bases, the J end by 2 bases, with 10 bases between. CDR3 nucleotides: TGTGCCAGCAGTTTTGAGGTGGGGCAAGAGACCCAGTACTTC. Residues: CASSFEVGQETQYF.

This clonotype was observed a few times. CDR3 loop: CASSYWTGGTEAFF. CDR3 nucleotides: TGTGCCAGCAGTTACTGGACAGGGGGCACTGAAGCTTTCTTT. The chain combines TRBV6-2 or TRBV6-3 with TRBJ1-1, with 10 bases lining up with TRBD1. CDR3 length: 14 amino acids. J gave up 4 bases and V 1 base, and 0 bases lay outside the gene matches. The germline gives CDR1 MNHEY, CDR2 SVGEGT.

In its sample, this clonotype was seen many times. The rearrangement links TRBV7-8 to TRBJ2-7; maybe TRBD1 (5 bases). Trimming left V 0 bases short and J 2 bases short, with 14 bases between. This CDR3 has 16 residues. The germline gives CDR1 SGHVS, CDR2 FQNEAQ. CDR3 residues: CASSLAQVRAPYEQYF. For the CDR3, the DNA is TGTGCCAGCAGCTTAGCGCAGGTCAGGGCCCCCTACGAGCAGTACTTC.

Only a few counts were recorded for this clonotype. DNA of the CDR3: TGTGCCAGCAGCTCTCTTTCGTATAATTCACCCCTCCACTTT. The encoded protein is CASSSLSYNSPLHF. The chain couples TRBV7-9 to TRBJ1-6; D ambiguous. Germline CDR1 SEHNR, CDR2 FQNEAQ (reference sequence). The germline V and J ends were trimmed by 4 bases and 4 bases, with 8 bases remaining between them. The CDR3 runs 14 residues.

This clonotype turned up a few times. The chain is built from TRBV4-3 and TRBJ1-1, with D perhaps matching TRBD1 (5 bases). V was clipped by 4 bases and J by 6 bases, with 9 bases between them. Germline V gene sequence: CDR1 LGHNA, CDR2 YSLEER. CDR3 length: 12 amino acids. The CDR3 region is CASSRGAAEAFF. The DNA of the CDR3 is TGCGCCAGCAGCCGAGGGGCAGCTGAAGCTTTCTTT.

This clonotype occurred a few times. The chain has TRBV2 and TRBJ2-1; the D is unclear. Between the trimmed V and J ends, which lost 4 bases and 0 bases, there was a span of 10 bases. Germline V CDR1 and CDR2: SNHLY, FYNNEI. The CDR3 extends over 15 amino acids. The CDR3 is CASSGSTDSYNEQFF. CDR3 DNA: TGTGCCAGCAGTGGAAGCACAGACTCCTACAATGAGCAGTTCTTC.

This clonotype was observed many times. This sequence joins TRBV6-1 and TRBJ2-7; TRBD1 matches at 9 bases. This CDR3 contains 13 residues. With V trimmed by 3 bases and J by 7 bases, 4 bases remained unmatched. Germline V lookup: CDR1 MNHNS, CDR2 SASEGT. The CDR3 DNA sequence: TGTGCCAGCAGTGAGGACAGGGGTTTGGAGCAGTACTTC. As protein: CASSEDRGLEQYF.

This clonotype came up a few times. Just one base apart from a much larger clone, this may be a read error. The J gene is TRBJ2-1, the V gene TRBV15; 10 nucleotides match TRBD2. The DNA end favors TRBJ2-7, so the J call may be wrong. The CDR3 contains 18 residues. CDR1 and CDR2 (germline): LNHNV, YYDKDF (reference sequence). The chain's CDR3 is CATSRMGGTSGKYNEQYF. CDR3 coding DNA: TGTGCCACCAGCAGAATGGGTGGTACTAGCGGGAAATACAATGAGCAGTACTTC.

This clonotype has ten or more counts. The V call is TRBV6-2 or TRBV6-3, the J call TRBJ2-3; D not resolved. The CDR3 loop spans 15 amino acids. The germline V and J ends were trimmed by 6 bases and 0 bases, with 13 bases remaining between them. The germline V gene has CDR1 MNHEY and CDR2 SVGEGT. The DNA of the CDR3 is TGTGCCAGCAGCCGTAGCCCAGTGAGCACAGATACGCAGTATTTT. Protein product: CASSRSPVSTDTQYF.

This clonotype was seen a handful of times. This chain joins TRBV14 and TRBJ2-7, with D perhaps being TRBD1 or TRBD2 (5 bases each). The J call may be faulty, since TRBJ2-5 better matches the DNA end. The length of the CDR3 is 15 residues. The germline CDR1 and CDR2 sequences are SGHDN and FVKESK. For the CDR3, the DNA is TGTGCCAGCAGCTCCCCTGGACTGGCGCAGGGGACCCAGTACTTC. It specifies CASSSPGLAQGTQYF.

This clonotype has ten or more counts. This rearrangement joins TRBV4-3 to TRBJ1-2; a possible D gene is TRBD1 (6 bases). V dropped 0 bases and J dropped 8 bases, with 19 bases sitting between them. This CDR3 comprises 16 residues. CDR1 and CDR2 (germline): LGHNA, YSLEER. CDR3 DNA: TGCGCCAGCAGCCAAGATCTGGGGGCTAGGCAACAGGGCTACACCTTC. Encoded protein: CASSQDLGARQQGYTF.

Concerning this clonotype itself: A much larger clonotype is one base distant, so this may be a read error. This rearrangement joins TRBV5-5 to TRBJ1-2; D might be TRBD1 (6 bases). The CDR3 runs 14 residues. CDR1 SGHKS and CDR2 YYEKEE come from the germline V gene (reference sequence). The CDR3 region has the DNA TGTGCCAGCAGTGTCCTACAGGGCCTAAGGGGCTACGCCTTC. Translating gives CASSVLQGLRGYAF.